The 30 T cell receptor beta chains below come from one sample, sequenced in a study of shared clonotypes between healthy human individuals. Measured with immunoSEQ multiplex PCR; TCRdb has only the in-frame clones, and not every one. Of 2 million to 3 million clones in the sample, 93% are singletons; the top ten hold 0.36%. Input material: naive CD4+ T cells from PBMCs. Noted subset: CD45RA+ positively selected. Receptors originate from a man younger than 35 in good health. Some clones in this sample may be carry-over from other donors' samples.

The J gene is TRBJ2-5, the V gene TRBV5-1, with D perhaps given as TRBD1 or TRBD2 (6 bases each). The CDR3 contains 14 residues. V dropped 5 bases and J dropped 5 bases, with 16 bases sitting between them. CDR1 and CDR2 (germline): SGHRS, YFSETQ. The CDR3 sequence: CASSSTMGGETQYF. In DNA form, the CDR3 reads TGCGCCAGCAGTTCAACAATGGGGGGCGAGACCCAGTACTTC.

The chain has TRBV20-1 and TRBJ1-6; D is possibly TRBD1 (5 bases). Per the germline V gene, CDR1 is DFQATT and CDR2 is SNEGSKA (reference sequence). The CDR3 is made up of 11 amino acids. Trimming stripped 6 bases from V and 11 bases from J, with 11 bases between. CDR3 in amino acids: CSAQGVAPLHF. The CDR3 DNA is TGCAGTGCCCAGGGTGTAGCACCCCTCCACTTT.

The V gene is TRBV6-5, the J gene TRBJ2-7, with 13 positions matching TRBD2. The CDR3 sequence is 15 residues long. The V gene end was trimmed by 4 bases and the J gene end by 7 bases; junction bases not matched to a gene: 7. Germline V CDR1 and CDR2: MNHEY, SVGAGI. The CDR3 sequence is CASSWRLAGGYEQYF. The CDR3 DNA sequence: TGTGCCAGCAGTTGGCGACTAGCGGGAGGATATGAGCAGTACTTC.

This sequence joins TRBV28 and TRBJ1-5; D unclear. This CDR3 spans 14 amino acids. V dropped 2 bases and J dropped 7 bases, with 12 bases sitting between them. Germline values: CDR1 MDHEN, CDR2 SYDVKM. The CDR3 coding sequence is TGTGCCAGCAGTTTACTCGGACCGGAACAGCCCCAGCATTTT. Translation: CASSLLGPEQPQHF.

The V and J genes are TRBV28 and TRBJ2-6; no clear D. CDR3 length equals 16 residues. Trimming took off 7 bases at V and 2 bases at J, with 15 bases between the two ends. From germline, CDR1 is MDHEN and CDR2 SYDVKM. The CDR3 is CASKDPSIAGANVLTF. For the CDR3, the DNA is TGTGCCAGCAAAGATCCTTCGATAGCTGGGGCCAACGTCCTGACTTTC.

About this clone itself: This same CDR3 is encoded by further DNA sequences in the sample. This chain links TRBV5-4 with TRBJ2-5, with TRBD2 matching over 9 bases. This CDR3 is built from 14 residues. V lost 2 bases to trimming and J lost 5 bases; unmatched junction nucleotides: 4. Germline CDR1 SGHNT, CDR2 YYREEE (reference sequence). This CDR3 reads CASSLAGGDETQYF. The CDR3, as DNA: TGTGCCAGCAGCTTAGCGGGGGGAGATGAGACCCAGTACTTC.

The chain uses TRBV11-1 and TRBJ2-7; D not resolved. Trimming removed 1 base from V and 3 bases from J, with 7 bases in between. The CDR3 has 13 residues. CDR1 is SGHAT, CDR2 FQDESV, per germline (reference sequence). CDR3 region: CASSLVKGYEQYF. The CDR3 coding sequence is TGTGCCAGCAGCTTAGTTAAGGGCTACGAGCAGTACTTC.

The gene calls are TRBV5-1 and TRBJ1-2; D might be TRBD1 (5 bases). CDR3 length: 14 residues. Trimming took 3 bases from V and 8 from J, leaving 17 bases between them. Germline V gives CDR1 SGHRS, CDR2 YFSETQ. DNA of the CDR3: TGCGCCAGCAGCTGGGGGACCGCCCGGGGAGGCTACACCTTC. Translated: CASSWGTARGGYTF.

The chain uses TRBV7-2 and TRBJ1-5, with TRBD1 matching 9 bases. The CDR3 sequence is 15 residues long. Germline V gene sequence: CDR1 SGHTA, CDR2 FQGNSA. V lost 5 bases and J lost 2; bases outside the gene matches: 4. CDR3 nucleotides: TGTGCCAGCAGCCTATGGGACAGGGGCAATCAGCCCCAGCATTTT. Its translation is CASSLWDRGNQPQHF.

This clone was seen more than once but under ten times. Other DNA sequences of this sample code for an identical CDR3. V and J are TRBV30 and TRBJ1-4; D ambiguous. The V end lost 1 base, the J end lost 7 bases, and 1 base lay between the germline ends. The CDR3 spans 10 residues. Germline assignment: CDR1 GTSNPN and CDR2 SVGIG (reference sequence). The CDR3 DNA is TGTGCCTGGAGTGGTGAAAAACTGTTTTTT. It yields the protein CAWSGEKLFF.

This clone has just a few counts. The chain uses TRBV7-9 and TRBJ1-2; possibly TRBD1 for D (5 bases). Per the germline V gene, CDR1 is SEHNR and CDR2 is FQNEAQ (reference sequence). The CDR3 consists of 11 residues. The V end lost 7 bases, the J end lost 8 bases, and 11 bases lay between the germline ends. CDR3 DNA sequence: TGTGCCAGCACCCAAGGGGCCGGCTACACCTTC. It is translated as CASTQGAGYTF.

The CDR3 is CASSARAEIEGGPTDTQYF. The DNA for the CDR3 is TGTGCCAGCAGCGCGAGGGCTGAGATAGAGGGAGGGCCCACAGATACGCAGTATTTT. The V gene is TRBV9, the J gene TRBJ2-3; 7 bases agree with TRBD2. The trim removed 3 bases at V and 2 bases at J, leaving 18 bases unmatched. CDR1 and CDR2 from the germline V gene are SGDLS and YYNGEE. This CDR3 has 19 amino acids.

This clone has a single count. This sequence joins TRBV7-8 and TRBJ2-1, with TRBD2 matching over 15 bases. Looked up from germline, CDR1 is SGHVS and CDR2 is FQNEAQ. This CDR3 has 20 residues. V gave up 4 bases and J gave up 3 bases; unmatched junction bases: 13. CDR3 sequence reads: CASSSYQGLAGGRDYNEQFF. The CDR3 nucleotides read TGTGCCAGCAGCTCGTACCAGGGACTAGCGGGAGGCCGTGACTACAATGAGCAGTTCTTC.

The gene calls are TRBV14 and TRBJ1-4; D ambiguous. Germline loops: CDR1 SGHDN, CDR2 FVKESK. V lost 5 bases and J 0 bases, leaving 10 bases between the germline ends. The CDR3 runs 15 residues. CDR3 in amino acids: CASSRVGTTNEKLFF. The CDR3 nucleotides are TGTGCCAGCAGCAGGGTTGGAACAACTAATGAAAAACTGTTTTTT.

J is TRBJ1-2 and V is TRBV5-1; perhaps TRBD1 as D (5 bases). The CDR3 contains 14 residues. Germline loops: CDR1 SGHRS, CDR2 YFSETQ. The V and J ends lost 4 bases and 5 bases respectively, with 15 bases between them. CDR3 loop: CASSPGTLPYGYTF. As DNA, the CDR3 is TGCGCCAGCAGCCCCGGGACTCTTCCTTATGGCTACACCTTC.

This clone was observed a single time. The V gene is TRBV10-3, the J gene TRBJ2-6; D unresolved. Trimming took off 0 bases at V and 0 bases at J, with 6 bases between the two ends. The CDR3 runs 16 residues. CDR1 and CDR2 (germline): ENHRY, SYGVKD. CDR3 DNA sequence: TGTGCCATCAGTGAGTCTGCGATCTCTGGGGCCAACGTCCTGACTTTC. It specifies CAISESAISGANVLTF.

There are a few counts of this clone. The chain combines TRBV18 with TRBJ1-1; 10 nucleotides agree with TRBD1. V lost 3 bases to trimming and J lost 1 base; unmatched junction nucleotides: 8. CDR1 and CDR2 from the germline V gene are KGHSH and LQKENI. The length of the CDR3 is 17 residues. In DNA, the CDR3 is TGTGCCAGCTCACCGACAGGGGGCGCCTTTTGGAACACTGAAGCTTTCTTT. Encoded protein: CASSPTGGAFWNTEAFF.

This sequence joins TRBV11-2 and TRBJ2-5, with no clear D. The J call may be faulty, since TRBJ2-7 better matches the DNA end. The CDR3 contains 14 residues. The germline V gene encodes CDR1 SGHAT and CDR2 FQNNGV. The CDR3 bases are TGTGCCAGCAGCTTATCGACCCGCCCCTACGAGCAGTACTTC. Protein: CASSLSTRPYEQYF.

Written as DNA, the CDR3 is TGTGCCAGCAGTTGGATGGAGGGGCTCTGGAATGAGCAGTTCTTC. Translating gives CASSWMEGLWNEQFF. This sequence joins TRBV28 and TRBJ2-1; D is perhaps TRBD2 (6 bases). Per the germline V gene, CDR1 is MDHEN and CDR2 is SYDVKM. Trimming cost V 4 bases and J 7 bases, with 17 bases left between them. This CDR3 contains 15 residues.

The chain recombines TRBV21-1 with TRBJ1-2; the listed D gene, TRBD1, was not tested against the DNA. TRBV21-1 is described as a pseudogene. The CDR3 contains 15 residues. This CDR3 is CASSLRTGKAYGYTF. CDR3 DNA sequence: TGTGCCAGCAGCTTGCGGACAGGGAAAGCCTATGGCTACACCTTC.

With respect to this clone: The sample holds other DNA sequences that translate to the same CDR3. V gene TRBV4-2 combines with J gene TRBJ2-2; D perhaps matches TRBD2 (5 bases). The CDR3 has 14 amino acids. With 2 bases removed from V and 2 bases from J, the gap between germline ends came to 6 bases. The germline V gene has CDR1 LGHNA and CDR2 YNFKEQ. The CDR3 sequence is CASSQSGNTGELFF. CDR3 nucleotide sequence: TGTGCCAGCAGCCAATCGGGAAACACCGGGGAGCTGTTTTTT.

The gene calls are TRBV29-1 and TRBJ2-5; a possible D gene is TRBD1 (6 bases). This CDR3 has 14 residues. Trimming left V 4 bases short and J 4 bases short, with 16 bases between. CDR1 SQVTM and CDR2 ANQGSEA come from the germline V gene. The CDR3 spells CSVGRPGVRETQYF. In nucleotides, the CDR3 is TGCAGCGTTGGACGCCCAGGGGTTCGAGAGACCCAGTACTTC.

This chain connects TRBV27 to TRBJ2-3; 11 bases agree with TRBD2. V was clipped by 1 base and J by 0 bases; unmatched bases: 12. Germline values: CDR1 MNHEY, CDR2 SMNVEV (reference sequence). The CDR3 sequence is 20 residues long. The CDR3 nucleotides are TGTGCCAGCAGTTTATGGGAACCGGGACTAGCGGTCAAGAGCACAGATACGCAGTATTTT. Protein sequence: CASSLWEPGLAVKSTDTQYF.

This rearrangement joins TRBV7-3 to TRBJ1-2; 8 bases align to TRBD1. CDR1 is SGHTA, CDR2 FQGTGA, per germline. The CDR3 spans 13 residues. The J segment lost 10 bases and the V segment lost 5 bases, leaving 9 bases of the junction unmatched. The CDR3 loop is CASSQDREGHYTF. As DNA, the CDR3 is TGTGCCAGCAGCCAGGACAGGGAGGGGCACTACACCTTC.

The chain is built from TRBV7-3 and TRBJ2-4; 9 bases agree with TRBD1. This CDR3 region has 13 residues. Germline values: CDR1 SGHTA, CDR2 FQGTGA. V shed 3 bases, J shed 6 bases, and the junction held 0 bases outside the gene matches. The CDR3 region is CASSLGQGNIQYF. The CDR3, as DNA: TGTGCCAGCAGCTTGGGACAGGGAAACATTCAGTACTTC.

Remarks on this clone: Mismatch with germline at one junction end may stem from a read error. V gene TRBV10-3 combines with J gene TRBJ1-2; D not certain. This CDR3 is 16 amino acids long. In germline, CDR1 is ENHRY, CDR2 SYGVKD. The CDR3 DNA is TGTGCCAGCAGTTACTCGCGGACTCCAATAGAATATGGCTACACCTTC. Protein product: CASSYSRTPIEYGYTF.

For this clone: The same CDR3 arises from other DNA sequences in this sample as well. The chain carries TRBV5-1 and TRBJ1-1, with D uncertain. Germline V CDR1 and CDR2: SGHRS, YFSETQ. Deletions cut 4 bases from V and 2 bases from J, with 9 bases between. The CDR3 runs to 13 residues. The CDR3 bases are TGCGCCAGCAGCCTCCAGGATAACACTGAAGCTTTCTTT. Residues: CASSLQDNTEAFF.

The chain employs TRBV5-4 and TRBJ1-1, with a tentative D call TRBD1 (6 bases). CDR1 SGHNT and CDR2 YYREEE come from the germline V gene (reference sequence). The V and J ends lost 4 bases and 2 bases respectively, with 18 bases between them. CDR3 length: 16 amino acids. CDR3 nucleotides: TGTGCCAGCAGCCGGAGCGGGGGCACAGGAAACACTGAAGCTTTCTTT. Translated, it gives CASSRSGGTGNTEAFF.

The J gene is TRBJ2-7, the V gene TRBV15, with a weak D call TRBD2 (5 bases). With 0 bases removed from V and 2 bases from J, the gap between germline ends came to 11 bases. There are 15 residues in the CDR3. Per germline, CDR1 LNHNV and CDR2 YYDKDF (reference sequence). This chain's CDR3 is CATSRDRDRTYEQYF. CDR3 sequence (DNA): TGTGCCACCAGCAGAGACCGGGATCGGACCTACGAGCAGTACTTC.

This CDR3 is CASSSRYGPGNTIYF. CDR3 coding DNA: TGTGCCAGCAGTTCCAGATACGGTCCTGGAAACACCATATATTTT. The chain employs TRBV28 and TRBJ1-3; no reliable D call. V lost 4 bases to trimming and J lost 2 bases, with 12 bases between them. The CDR3 covers 15 residues. Per germline, CDR1 MDHEN and CDR2 SYDVKM. The full variable domain, completed using reference TRBV28 and TRBJ1-3, is DVKVTQSSRYLVKRTGEKVFLECVQDMDHENMFWYRQDPGLGLRLIYFSYDVKMKEKGDIPEGYSVSREKKERFSLILESASTNQTSMYLCASSSRYGPGNTIYFGEGSWLTVV.